This TCR beta chain was captured by sequencing in a study of blood T cell repertoires in COVID-19 (TCRdb year 2020). Broadly, across the study: Samples covering the acute and convalescent phases of COVID-19 were provided by collaborators in the United States, Italy and Spain. The material from the prospective study consisted of cDNA or gDNA derived from T cells, B-cell-depleted T cells, or PBMCs. Subjects who had been exposed to COVID-19, were actively infected with it, or had recovered from it provided the deeply sampled blood TCRbeta repertoires that made up the dataset. The repertoires were released in a freely available public database meant as a resource for research on the immune response to SARS-CoV-2. The samples were drawn from the first 160 participants of the ongoing ImmuneRACE study and from 1,254 subjects provided by 6 global collaborators. Sample metadata almost always included a de-identified subject ID, COVID-19 status, age in years and sex. Where available, HLA class I and class II types were obtained from metadata supplied by the sample provider rather than from assay-based typing.

Participants in the prospective study were aged about 18 to 95 years, lived in approximately 26 United States geographic areas, and enrolled through a virtual design. In the prospective study, cohorts were assigned on the basis of participant-reported clinical history obtained from a screening survey and a study questionnaire. Recovered participants in ImmuneRACE Cohort 3 were defined as having two consecutive negative NP/OP PCR tests, clearance from a healthcare professional, or resolution of symptoms. Mobile phlebotomists in the prospective study collected whole blood, serum and a nasopharyngeal or oropharyngeal swab from every participant. Over a roughly 2-month period, participants in the prospective study had the option of providing additional blood draws and questionnaires. Prospective study blood samples were shipped either frozen or at room temperature before DNA extraction. Broader findings and caveats from the paper: Clinical and demographic metadata were provided uncurated, with the amount varying by source and participant.

With regard to this clone: No cognate antigen has been identified for it. Base qualities are missing; no much larger clone stands one base away.

TCRbeta CDR3 regions were amplified from genomic DNA by means of the immunoSEQ Assay, a bias-controlled multiplex PCR. In the original analysis: Nucleated cell counts per sample were estimated from amplification of reference gene primers within the assay. To quantify the absolute abundance of each unique TCRbeta CDR3 rearrangement, sequence reads were collapsed and filtered. For each sample, productive Simpson clonality was calculated as the square root of Simpson's diversity index over productive rearrangements. Drawn from immuneACCESS, this table holds only the in-frame rearrangements with V and J called that TCRdb kept. Clones are partly lost; checked studies trace under half to an unresolved V gene and leave the rest unexplained. That table furnishes V, J and clone size, whereas the DNA furnished D and trimming. Across this sample there are approximately 490,000 clones, with about 85% seen only once. The top ten clonotypes cover 0.7% of the sample.

The TCR comes from a woman aged 18 to 35 who had recovered from COVID-19. The sample taken for sequencing was PBMCs or T cells enriched from blood (not recorded which).

Here is the DNA: TGCGCCAGCAGCCCTATAGGAGGGGGCAACACTGAAGCTTTCTTT. It encodes CASSPIGGGNTEAFF. The chain is encoded by TRBV5-1 joined to TRBJ1-1; TRBD1 matches 7 bases in the middle. CDR1 and CDR2 are drawn from the germline V gene: SGHRS, YFSETQ. The CDR3 spans 15 residues, from the cysteine through the phenylalanine. The sequence is cut down to CDR3 DNA, 45 bases in frame from base 1. Trimming removed 4 bases from V and 2 bases from J; the gene matches leave 8 bases unexplained.